This is a list of T cell receptor beta chains from one sample in a study of early T cells in non-severe SARS-CoV-2 infection. MiXCR was run by TCRdb on the 5' RACE reads, yielding one entry per CDR3 protein. The data hold about 34,000 distinct CDR3 sequences, with about 5.7% observed a single time. The sample was whole blood. These TCRs come from an adult who was a healthcare worker with PCR-confirmed SARS-CoV-2 infection or an uninfected control (not recorded which). Both conserved end residues are trimmed from each CDR3. Fields, in order: V gene, CDR3 protein.

>TRBV9
ASSPSPIPPDNEQF
>TRBV7-6
ASSSIPSGSSYNEQF
>TRBV20-1
SAFPGLLPSTDTQY
>TRBV7-3
ASSFWTGAYEQY
>TRBV5-1
ASSLQGANYEQY
>TRBV27
ASSPSTSGQETQY
>TRBV9
ASSPGGGYNEQF
>TRBV19
ASSPPGLANNEQF
>TRBV28
ASSPGTGWNTGELF
>TRBV7-2
ASSLRPGETQY
>TRBV20-1
SARDRVAPLDEQF
>TRBV3-2
ASSQDYGRGDGGELF
>TRBV2
ASGWRRDEQF
>TRBV7-9
ASSLALAGSQH
>TRBV7-9
ASSLDKPNSPLH
>TRBV29-1
SVEDRDGNLQYEQY
>TRBV20-1
SASGQALDP